A selection of T cell receptor beta chains follows, all from one sample in a study of graft-versus-host responses after intestinal transplantation. Assay: immunoSEQ multiplex PCR; the TCRdb copy retains only in-frame clones and omits some. Of 85,000 to 90,000 clones listed, 85% to 95% were seen once; the top ten hold approximately 0.3%. These TCRs' antigens remain unknown. Sample: unstimulated CD4+ T cells sorted from spleen or lymph node cells, taken before transplant. The receptors stem from a human donor who was the organ donor for an intestinal transplant. Both conserved end residues are part of each CDR3. A D gene is named only where the DNA matches it firmly. Rows may omit the clone size; those that give it use once, few, many or a size class.

len	d_gene	abundance	v_gene	j_gene	CDR3aa	CDR3nt
14	TRBD1	-	TRBV19	TRBJ1-5	CASNNRGRNQPQHF	TGTGCCAGTAACAACAGGGGGAGGAATCAGCCCCAGCATTTT
12	-	-	TRBV29-1	TRBJ1-2	CSARTESYGYTF	TGCAGCGCCCGGACAGAGAGTTATGGCTACACCTTC
15	-	-	TRBV6-1	TRBJ1-4	CASSDEGGNNEKLFF	TGTGCCAGCAGTGATGAGGGGGGGAATAATGAAAAACTGTTTTTT
14	TRBD2	-	TRBV30	TRBJ2-7	CAWSVLADVGQQYF	TGTGCCTGGAGTGTACTAGCGGACGTCGGGCAGCAGTACTTC
16	TRBD1	-	TRBV5-1	TRBJ1-4	CASSLRTGVGSEKLFF	TGCGCCAGCAGCTTGCGGACAGGGGTCGGTAGTGAAAAACTGTTTTTT
16	TRBD1	-	TRBV28	TRBJ1-3	CASSLGGQGPGNTIYF	TGTGCCAGCAGCCTGGGGGGACAGGGGCCCGGAAACACCATATATTTT
14	-	-	TRBV27	TRBJ2-3	CASSWAGHTDTQYF	TGTGCCAGCAGTTGGGCGGGCCACACAGATACGCAGTATTTT
17	-	-	TRBV21-1	TRBJ1-4	CASSKLDMDRPNEKLFF	TGTGCCAGCAGCAAATTAGATATGGACAGGCCCAATGAAAAACTGTTTTTT
15	TRBD2	-	TRBV4-2	TRBJ2-1	CASSPRTRVLNEQFF	TGTGCCAGCAGCCCCCGGACTAGGGTGCTGAATGAGCAGTTCTTC
14	TRBD1	-	TRBV6-5	TRBJ1-2	CASRTTGEGYGYTF	TGTGCCAGCAGGACTACAGGGGAAGGCTATGGCTACACCTTC
13	-	-	TRBV5-6	TRBJ2-3	CASSLGDLDTQYF	TGTGCCAGCAGCTTAGGAGACCTGGATACGCAGTATTTT
17	TRBD2	-	TRBV5-1	TRBJ2-3	CAIKKESGLAGTDTQYF	TGCGCCATCAAGAAGGAATCGGGACTAGCGGGCACAGATACGCAGTATTTT
21	-	once	TRBV4-1	TRBJ2-3	CASSQELQFFRGADKTDTQYF	TGCGCCAGCAGCCAAGAATTGCAGTTTTTCCGGGGGGCGGACAAAACAGATACGCAGTATTTT
15	-	-	TRBV7-9	TRBJ1-3	CASSAPPGAGNTIYF	TGTGCCAGCAGCGCCCCCCCAGGGGCTGGAAACACCATATATTTT
15	-	-	TRBV5-5	TRBJ2-2	CASSFLAANTGELFF	TGTGCCAGCAGCTTCCTGGCGGCGAACACCGGGGAGCTGTTTTTT
13	TRBD2	-	TRBV11-2	TRBJ2-7	CASSWGGGGEQYF	TGTGCCAGCAGCTGGGGCGGGGGGGGCGAGCAGTACTTC
13	-	-	TRBV6-1	TRBJ2-1	CASSLGPYNEQFF	TGTGCCAGCAGCCTAGGCCCCTACAATGAGCAGTTCTTC
17	-	once	TRBV4-1	TRBJ2-5	CASSQDRSGTRRETQYF	TGCGCCAGCAGCCAAGATAGGTCGGGAACAAGAAGGGAGACCCAGTACTTC
12	-	-	TRBV6-6	TRBJ1-2	CASSPPRGGYTF	TGTGCCAGCAGCCCCCCCAGGGGTGGCTACACCTTC
14	-	-	TRBV6-5	TRBJ1-1	CASSQAVPRTEAFF	TGTGCCAGCAGTCAAGCCGTCCCTCGGACTGAAGCTTTCTTT
13	-	-	TRBV14	TRBJ1-1	CASRPSGDTEAFF	TGTGCCAGCAGGCCCTCAGGGGACACTGAAGCTTTCTTT
14	-	once	TRBV27	TRBJ1-3	CASSLRGSGNTIYF	TGTGCCAGCAGTTTAAGAGGTTCTGGAAACACCATATATTTT
17	TRBD2	-	TRBV13	TRBJ2-6	CASSWTSGSSGANVLTF	TGTGCCAGCAGCTGGACTAGCGGGAGCTCTGGGGCCAACGTCCTGACTTTC
15	TRBD2	few	TRBV7-9	TRBJ2-3	CASSWAGTSGDTQYF	TGTGCCAGCAGCTGGGCAGGGACTAGCGGAGATACGCAGTATTTT
15	TRBD2	once	TRBV5-1	TRBJ2-5	CASSYSSGLGQEQYF	TGCGCCAGCAGCTACTCTAGCGGCCTGGGCCAGGAGCAGTACTTC
13	-	few	TRBV27	TRBJ2-7	CASKTGDTYEQYF	TGTGCCAGCAAAACAGGAGACACCTACGAGCAGTACTTC
13	TRBD1	-	TRBV30	TRBJ1-2	CAIPYRGPDGYTF	TGTGCCATACCTTACAGGGGGCCGGATGGCTACACCTTC
17	TRBD2	-	TRBV4-1	TRBJ2-3	CASSHKGTSGGLDTQYF	TGCGCCAGCAGCCATAAAGGGACTAGCGGGGGGTTGGATACGCAGTATTTT
18	TRBD1	-	TRBV6-1	TRBJ1-1	CASSELIRDRRAHTEAFF	TGTGCCAGCAGTGAGCTGATCCGGGACAGGCGCGCGCACACTGAAGCTTTCTTT
14	-	-	TRBV21-1	TRBJ1-2	CASMTGPPNYGYTF	TGTGCCAGCATGACAGGGCCTCCGAACTATGGCTACACCTTC
14	-	-	TRBV7-9	TRBJ1-3	CASSYRQTGNTIYF	TGTGCCAGCAGCTACCGACAGACTGGAAACACCATATATTTT